This TCR beta chain was identified in a study of post-analysis software for immune sequencing data. Study-wide points: Versus controls, multiple sclerosis patients showed significantly lower diversity (normalized Chao1). TRBV5-6, TRBV5-1 and TRBV20-1 were among four or five TRBV segments more frequent in patients than controls. Samples sharing a preparation batch grouped tightly together when assessed by F measure.

Unique molecular identifiers featured in each of the TCR beta cDNA libraries. MiXCR was run by TCRdb on the PCR reads, yielding one entry per CDR3 protein. This sample has fewer than 550,000 distinct CDR3 sequences; about a third occur once, and the top ten carry 6%. Comments on this clonotype: Its antigen remains unknown.

Germline lookup yields CDR1 DFQATT and CDR2 SNEGSKA (reference sequence). The CDR3 loop spans 14 amino acids. V was clipped by 4 bases and J by 3 bases; unmatched bases: 7. Material for sequencing was blood. The rearrangement uses TRBV20-1 and TRBJ2-5; 8 bases align to TRBD1. The TCR originated in a girl aged 2-17 years with multiple sclerosis. For the CDR3, the DNA is TGCAGTGCTACGGCGGCGACAGGGGAAGAGACCCAGTACTTC. The encoded protein is CSATAATGEETQYF.